This TCR beta chain was profiled in a study of T cell responses to AZD1222 COVID-19 vaccine. The repertoire was sequenced with immunoSEQ multiplex PCR; TCRdb's copy has only in-frame clones and lacks some. The sample has about 150,000 clones, about 92% seen once. General observations from the study: Dominant CD4 TCR responses targeted spike regions 160-218 and 743-854. Most donors were white British and more were female, and clonal diversity was possibly underestimated. Nearly half of spike-specific TCRs reportedly target unmutated variant regions.

Combined were second doses at about 4 or about 12 weeks. In the case of this clone: The target antigen is unknown.

The V end was cut by 6 bases, the J end by 5 bases, with 13 bases between. Germline V gives CDR1 LNHDA, CDR2 SQIVND (reference sequence). CDR3 length: 13 residues. The sequences come from peripheral blood, collected 28 days after the second AZD1222 dose. This clonotype was obtained from an adult who received the AZD1222 COVID-19 vaccine. The chain joins TRBV19 to TRBJ1-2, with a tentative D call TRBD1 (5 bases). CDR3 sequence reads: CASRRGVGYGYTF. CDR3 DNA: TGTGCCAGTAGAAGGGGTGTTGGTTATGGCTACACCTTC. Filled out from reference TRBV19 and TRBJ1-2, the complete variable domain reads DGGITQSPKYLFRKEGQNVTLSCEQNLNHDAMYWYRQDPGQGLRLIYYSQIVNDFQKGDIAEGYSVSREKKESFPLTVTSAQKNPTAFYLCASRRGVGYGYTFGSGTRLTVV.